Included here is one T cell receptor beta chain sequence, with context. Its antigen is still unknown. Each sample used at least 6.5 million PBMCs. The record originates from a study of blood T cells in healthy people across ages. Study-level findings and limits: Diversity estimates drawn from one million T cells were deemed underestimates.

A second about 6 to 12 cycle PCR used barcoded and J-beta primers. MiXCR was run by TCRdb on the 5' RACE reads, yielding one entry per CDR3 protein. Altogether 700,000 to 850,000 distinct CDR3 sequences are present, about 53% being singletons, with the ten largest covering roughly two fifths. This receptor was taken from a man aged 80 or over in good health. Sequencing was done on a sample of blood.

The CDR3 sequence: CSALRGGGQGSSYGYTF. CDR3 bases: TGCAGTGCTTTACGGGGCGGGGGACAGGGGAGTAGCTATGGCTACACCTTC. The chain couples TRBV20-1 to TRBJ1-2; TRBD1 agrees at 10 bases. The CDR3 extends over 17 amino acids. Trimming cost V 5 bases and J 4 bases; bases outside gene matches: 16. Germline V gives CDR1 DFQATT, CDR2 SNEGSKA (reference sequence).